This TCR beta chain derives from a study of the immune and genomic landscape of osteosarcoma. At the level of the study: Most patients were poor-risk; about 61% had died.

Using immunoSEQ multiplex PCR, the repertoire was profiled, and TCRdb retains in-frame clones only, with some absent. This repertoire shows about 500 clones, roughly 81% found once; its top ten account for about 28%. Osteosarcoma specimens were post-treatment primary, local recurrence and metastasis tumors from poor-prognosis patients. Overall study findings and caveats: Limited clonal expansion was suggested by productive clonality averaging approximately 0.1, maximum 0.3.

V lost 5 bases, J lost 4 bases, and 9 bases stayed unmatched. The V gene's germline CDR1 is SGHNT and CDR2 YENEEA. The CDR3 covers 17 residues. Details on this clone: Its target is unknown.

The chain is built from TRBV11-3 and TRBJ2-1; TRBD2 agrees at 12 bases. The sample taken for sequencing was osteosarcoma tumor tissue from the thigh. The sequence was collected from a human donor with osteosarcoma. The CDR3 is CASSPTPTSGRYNEQFF. Written as DNA, the CDR3 is TGTGCCAGCAGCCCCACCCCGACTAGCGGGAGATACAATGAGCAGTTCTTC.